This T cell receptor (beta chain) was sequenced during a study of early T cells in non-severe SARS-CoV-2 infection. Each CDR3 protein is one row after TCRdb ran MiXCR on the 5' RACE reads. The table lists 75,000 to 80,000 distinct CDR3 sequences, 9% to 10% of them singletons. Per germline, CDR1 MNHNS and CDR2 SASEGT. The CDR3 length is 17 residues. Trimming took 5 bases from V and 3 from J; bases not matched to a gene: 12. Whole-study findings and limits: Private and CD4 specificities were missed by VDJdb matching, which favored anti-spike CD8 responses.

With respect to this clonotype: What it binds is not known.

The sequence came from an adult who was a healthcare worker with PCR-confirmed SARS-CoV-2 infection or an uninfected control (not recorded which). Sequencing input: whole blood. The chain is built from TRBV6-1 and TRBJ2-3; 9 nucleotides agree with TRBD2. The CDR3 DNA follows: TGTGCCAGCAGTAGAAGGGCTAGCGGGGTAACGACAGATACGCAGTATTTT. This sequence encodes CASSRRASGVTTDTQYF.